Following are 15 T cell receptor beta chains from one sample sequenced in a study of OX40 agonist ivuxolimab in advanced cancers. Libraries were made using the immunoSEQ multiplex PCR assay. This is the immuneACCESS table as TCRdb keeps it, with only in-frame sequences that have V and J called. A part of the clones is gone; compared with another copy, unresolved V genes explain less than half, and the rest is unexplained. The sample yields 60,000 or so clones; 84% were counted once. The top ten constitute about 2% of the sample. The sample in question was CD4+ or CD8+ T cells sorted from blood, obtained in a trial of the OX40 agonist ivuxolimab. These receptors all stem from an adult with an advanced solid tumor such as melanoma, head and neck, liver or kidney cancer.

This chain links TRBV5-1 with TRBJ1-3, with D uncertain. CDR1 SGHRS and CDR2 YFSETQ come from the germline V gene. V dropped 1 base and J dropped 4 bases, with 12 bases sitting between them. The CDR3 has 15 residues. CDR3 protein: CASSLLGRPGNTIYF. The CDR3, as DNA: TGCGCCAGCAGCTTGTTAGGGCGGCCAGGAAACACCATATATTTT.

As DNA, the CDR3 is TGTGCCTGGAAGGAGGGTCAGACTACACAAGAGACCCAGTACTTC. Amino acid sequence: CAWKEGQTTQETQYF. The chain employs TRBV30 and TRBJ2-5; maybe TRBD2 (6 bases). Germline CDR1 GTSNPN, CDR2 SVGIG (reference sequence). V shed 4 bases and J shed 2 bases, with 17 bases lying between them. This CDR3 comprises 15 residues.

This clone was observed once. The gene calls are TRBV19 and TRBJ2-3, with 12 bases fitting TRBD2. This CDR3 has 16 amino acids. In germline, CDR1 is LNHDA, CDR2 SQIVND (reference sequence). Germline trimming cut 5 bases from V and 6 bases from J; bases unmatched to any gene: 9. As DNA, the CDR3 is TGTGCCAGTAGTTCCAGGACTAGCGGGGACTTGGATACGCAGTATTTT. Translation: CASSSRTSGDLDTQYF.

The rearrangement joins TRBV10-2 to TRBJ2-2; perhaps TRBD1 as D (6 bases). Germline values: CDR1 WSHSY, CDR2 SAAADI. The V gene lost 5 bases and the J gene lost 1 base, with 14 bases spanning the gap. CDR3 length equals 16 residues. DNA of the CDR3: TGCGCCAGCAGTAGCGACAGGAGATTGAACACCGGGGAGCTGTTTTTT. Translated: CASSSDRRLNTGELFF.

CDR3 residues: CASSRGGIGQETQYF. The CDR3 DNA follows: TGTGCCAGCAGTCGAGGGGGGATAGGACAAGAGACCCAGTACTTC. V usage is TRBV14 and J usage is TRBJ2-5; D could derive from TRBD1 or TRBD2 (6 bases each). Trimming took 6 bases from V and 2 from J, leaving 16 bases between them. Germline V gives CDR1 SGHDN, CDR2 FVKESK. The CDR3 consists of 15 residues.

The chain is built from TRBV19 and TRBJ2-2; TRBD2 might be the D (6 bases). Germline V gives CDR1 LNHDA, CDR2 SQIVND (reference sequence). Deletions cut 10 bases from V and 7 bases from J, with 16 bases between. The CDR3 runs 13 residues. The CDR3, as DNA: TGTGCCACCAATCGGAGGGGAATCGGGGAGCTGTTTTTT. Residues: CATNRRGIGELFF.

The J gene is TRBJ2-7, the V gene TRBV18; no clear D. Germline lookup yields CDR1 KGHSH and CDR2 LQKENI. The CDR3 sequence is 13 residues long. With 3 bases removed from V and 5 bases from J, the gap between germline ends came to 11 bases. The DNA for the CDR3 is TGTGCCAGCTCACCCCCCGCAGGAAACGAGCAGTACTTC. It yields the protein CASSPPAGNEQYF. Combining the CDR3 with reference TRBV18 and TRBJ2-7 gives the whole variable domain NAGVMQNPRHLVRRRGQEARLRCSPMKGHSHVYWYRQLPEEGLKFMVYLQKENIIDESGMPKERFSAEFPKEGPSILRIQQVVRGDSAAYFCASSPPAGNEQYFGPGTRLTVT.

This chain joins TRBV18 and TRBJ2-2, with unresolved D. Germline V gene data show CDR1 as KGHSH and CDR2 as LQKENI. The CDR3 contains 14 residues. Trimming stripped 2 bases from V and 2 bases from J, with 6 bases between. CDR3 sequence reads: CASSPTHNTGELFF. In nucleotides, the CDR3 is TGTGCCAGCTCACCAACCCATAACACCGGGGAGCTGTTTTTT.

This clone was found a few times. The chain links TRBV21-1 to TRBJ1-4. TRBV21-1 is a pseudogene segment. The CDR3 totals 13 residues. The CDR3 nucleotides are TGTGCCAGCAGCAAAGGAAGGGATGAAAAACTGTTTTTT. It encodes CASSKGRDEKLFF.

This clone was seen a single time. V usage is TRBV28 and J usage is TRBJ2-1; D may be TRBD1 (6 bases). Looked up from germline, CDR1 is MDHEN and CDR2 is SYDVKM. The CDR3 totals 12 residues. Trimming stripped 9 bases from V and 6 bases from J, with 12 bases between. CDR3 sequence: CASRTAFNEQFF. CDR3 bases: TGTGCCAGTAGGACAGCCTTCAATGAGCAGTTCTTC.

The CDR3: CASSSLGTGGTEAFF. The CDR3 region has the DNA TGTGCCAGCAGTTCCCTAGGGACAGGCGGGACTGAAGCTTTCTTT. The V call is TRBV28, the J call TRBJ1-1; 8 positions agree with TRBD1. V lost 4 bases to trimming and J lost 5 bases; unmatched junction nucleotides: 9. The CDR3 totals 15 residues. The germline V gene has CDR1 MDHEN and CDR2 SYDVKM.

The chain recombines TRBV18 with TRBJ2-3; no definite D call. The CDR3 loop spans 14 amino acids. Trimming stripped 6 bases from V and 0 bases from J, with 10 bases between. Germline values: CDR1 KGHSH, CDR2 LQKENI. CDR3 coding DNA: TGTGCCAGCTCCGGTCCTGCTAGCACAGATACGCAGTATTTT. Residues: CASSGPASTDTQYF. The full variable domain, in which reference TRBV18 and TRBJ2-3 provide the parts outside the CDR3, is NAGVMQNPRHLVRRRGQEARLRCSPMKGHSHVYWYRQLPEEGLKFMVYLQKENIIDESGMPKERFSAEFPKEGPSILRIQQVVRGDSAAYFCASSGPASTDTQYFGPGTRLTVL.

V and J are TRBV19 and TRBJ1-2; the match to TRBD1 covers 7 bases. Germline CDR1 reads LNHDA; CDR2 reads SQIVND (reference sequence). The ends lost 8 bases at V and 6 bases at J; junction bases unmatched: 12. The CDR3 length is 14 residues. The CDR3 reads CASRNRGETDGYTF. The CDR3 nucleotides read TGTGCCAGTCGAAACAGGGGAGAGACGGATGGCTACACCTTC.

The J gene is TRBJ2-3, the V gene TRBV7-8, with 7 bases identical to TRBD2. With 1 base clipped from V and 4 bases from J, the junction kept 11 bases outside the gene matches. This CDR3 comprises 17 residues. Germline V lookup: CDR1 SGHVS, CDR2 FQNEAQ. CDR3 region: CASSLVPPGSGADTQYF. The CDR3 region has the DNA TGTGCCAGCAGCTTAGTCCCACCCGGGAGCGGGGCAGATACGCAGTATTTT.

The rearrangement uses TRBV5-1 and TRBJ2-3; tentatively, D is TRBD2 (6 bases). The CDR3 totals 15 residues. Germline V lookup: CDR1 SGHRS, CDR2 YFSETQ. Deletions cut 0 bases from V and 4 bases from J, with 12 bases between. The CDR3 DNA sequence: TGCGCCAGCAGCTTGGCCGCGGGGAGTCCAGATACGCAGTATTTT. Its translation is CASSLAAGSPDTQYF. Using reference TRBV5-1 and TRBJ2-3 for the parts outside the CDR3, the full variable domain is KAGVTQTPRYLIKTRGQQVTLSCSPISGHRSVSWYQQTPGQGLQFLFEYFSETQRNKGNFPGRFSGRQFSNSRSEMNVSTLELGDSALYLCASSLAAGSPDTQYFGPGTRLTVL.